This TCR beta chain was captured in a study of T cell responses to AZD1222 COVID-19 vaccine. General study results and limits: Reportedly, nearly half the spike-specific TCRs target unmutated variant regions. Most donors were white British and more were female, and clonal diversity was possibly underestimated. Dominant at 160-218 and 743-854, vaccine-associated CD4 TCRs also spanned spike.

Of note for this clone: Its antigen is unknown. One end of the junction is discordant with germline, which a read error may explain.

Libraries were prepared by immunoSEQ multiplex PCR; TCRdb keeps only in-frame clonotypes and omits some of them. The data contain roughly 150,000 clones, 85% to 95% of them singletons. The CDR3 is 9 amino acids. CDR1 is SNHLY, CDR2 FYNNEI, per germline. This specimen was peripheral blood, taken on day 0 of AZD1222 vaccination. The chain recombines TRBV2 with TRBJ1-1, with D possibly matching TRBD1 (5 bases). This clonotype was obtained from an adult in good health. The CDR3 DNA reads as TGTGCCAGCAGCCCACGGGGGAGCTTT. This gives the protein CASSPRGSF.